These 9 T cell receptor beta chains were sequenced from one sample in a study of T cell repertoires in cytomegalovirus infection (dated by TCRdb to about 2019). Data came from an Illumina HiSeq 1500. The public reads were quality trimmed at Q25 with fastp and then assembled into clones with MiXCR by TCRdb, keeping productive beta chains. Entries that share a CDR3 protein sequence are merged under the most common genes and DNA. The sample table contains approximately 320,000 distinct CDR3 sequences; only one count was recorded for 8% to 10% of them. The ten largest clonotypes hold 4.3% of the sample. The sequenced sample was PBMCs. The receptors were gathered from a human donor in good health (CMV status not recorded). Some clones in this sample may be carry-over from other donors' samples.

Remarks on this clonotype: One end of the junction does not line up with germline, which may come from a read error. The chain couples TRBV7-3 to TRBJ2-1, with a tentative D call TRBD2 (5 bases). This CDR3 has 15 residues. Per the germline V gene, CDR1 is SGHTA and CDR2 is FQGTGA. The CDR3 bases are TGTGCCAGCAGGTTAACTAGTGCGGCAATGGGCGAGCAGTTCTTC. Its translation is CASRLTSAAMGEQFF.

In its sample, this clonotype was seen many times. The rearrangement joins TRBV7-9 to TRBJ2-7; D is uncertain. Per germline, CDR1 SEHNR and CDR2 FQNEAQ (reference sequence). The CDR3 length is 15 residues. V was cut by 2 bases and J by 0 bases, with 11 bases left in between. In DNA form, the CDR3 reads TGTGCCAGCAGCTTAAGGGTGGGTACCTCCTACGAGCAGTACTTC. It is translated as CASSLRVGTSYEQYF.

CDR3 DNA: TGCAGTGCTAGAGAGCCGGGGAGTAGCGAAAAACTGTTTTTT. Protein: CSAREPGSSEKLFF. The chain combines TRBV20-1 with TRBJ1-4; D gene uncertain. CDR1 is DFQATT, CDR2 SNEGSKA, per germline (reference sequence). The CDR3 is 14 residues long. The germline V and J ends were trimmed by 0 bases and 8 bases, with 13 bases remaining between them.

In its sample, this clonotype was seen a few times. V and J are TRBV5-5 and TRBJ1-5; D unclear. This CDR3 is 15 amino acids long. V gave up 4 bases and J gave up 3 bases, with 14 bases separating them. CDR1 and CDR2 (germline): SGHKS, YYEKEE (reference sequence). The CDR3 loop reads CASSPGVVDNQPQHF. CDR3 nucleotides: TGTGCCAGCAGCCCTGGGGTGGTTGACAATCAGCCCCAGCATTTT.

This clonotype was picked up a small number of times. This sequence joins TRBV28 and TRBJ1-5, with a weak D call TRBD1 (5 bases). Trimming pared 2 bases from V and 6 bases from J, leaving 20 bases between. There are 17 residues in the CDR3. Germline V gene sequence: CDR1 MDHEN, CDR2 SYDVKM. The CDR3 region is CASSLGAGRSSSQPQHF. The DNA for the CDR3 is TGTGCCAGCAGTTTAGGGGCCGGACGGTCCAGTAGTCAGCCCCAGCATTTT. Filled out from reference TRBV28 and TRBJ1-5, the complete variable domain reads DVKVTQSSRYLVKRTGEKVFLECVQDMDHENMFWYRQDPGLGLRLIYFSYDVKMKEKGDIPEGYSVSREKKERFSLILESASTNQTSMYLCASSLGAGRSSSQPQHFGDGTRLSIL.

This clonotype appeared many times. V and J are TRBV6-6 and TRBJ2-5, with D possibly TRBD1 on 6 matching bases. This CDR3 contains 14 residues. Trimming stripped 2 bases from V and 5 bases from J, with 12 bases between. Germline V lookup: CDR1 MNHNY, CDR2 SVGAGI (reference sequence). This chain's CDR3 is CASSYTSGVETQYF. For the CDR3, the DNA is TGTGCCAGCAGTTACACGTCAGGGGTCGAGACCCAGTACTTC.

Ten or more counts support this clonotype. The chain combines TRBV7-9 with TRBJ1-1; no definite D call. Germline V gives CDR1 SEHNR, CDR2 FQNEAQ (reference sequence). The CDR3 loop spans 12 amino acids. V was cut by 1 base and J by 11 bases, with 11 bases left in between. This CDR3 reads CASSLVAGMAFF. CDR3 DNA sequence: TGTGCCAGCAGCTTAGTAGCCGGTATGGCTTTCTTT. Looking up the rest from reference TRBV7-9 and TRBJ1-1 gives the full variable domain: DTGVSQNPRHKITKRGQNVTFRCDPISEHNRLYWYRQTLGQGPEFLTYFQNEAQLEKSRLLSDRFSAERPKGSFSTLEIQRTEQGDSAMYLCASSLVAGMAFFGQGTRLTVV.

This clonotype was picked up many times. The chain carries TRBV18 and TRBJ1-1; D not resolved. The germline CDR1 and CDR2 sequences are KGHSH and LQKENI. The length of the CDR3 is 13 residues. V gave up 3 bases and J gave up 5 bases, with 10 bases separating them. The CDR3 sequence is CASSPSPGTEAFF. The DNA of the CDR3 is TGTGCCAGCTCACCGTCCCCGGGAACTGAAGCTTTCTTT.

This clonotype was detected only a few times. CDR3 protein: CASSQVGDEQYF. For the CDR3, the DNA is TGTGCCAGCAGCCAAGTGGGTGACGAGCAGTACTTC. V usage is TRBV3-1 and J usage is TRBJ2-7; D is unresolved. The CDR3 sequence is 12 residues long. Germline-derived CDR1 and CDR2 are LGHDT and YNNKEL (reference sequence). V was pared by 1 base and J by 5 bases, with 6 bases between.